The 2 T cell receptor beta chains listed next were all sequenced from one sample in a study of blood T cells in healthy people across ages. The use of a sample-barcoded 5' primer and a J-beta primer mix characterized a second PCR of about 6 to 11 cycles. TCRdb passed the 5' RACE reads through MiXCR, listing each CDR3 protein once. The sample records about 800,000 distinct CDR3 sequences, around a quarter being singletons. These data also featured in a second study, about T cells of mothers and their children.

Material for sequencing was blood. These receptors were collected from a boy aged 5-17 years in good health.

The table lists this clonotype with a few counts. The V and J genes are TRBV4-2 and TRBJ2-5; D uncertain. The CDR3 runs to 15 residues. V was pared by 1 base and J by 2 bases, with 11 bases between. Germline CDR1 reads LGHNA; CDR2 reads YNFKEQ. In DNA, the CDR3 is TGTGCCAGCAGCCAAGGCCAAGAGATTCAAGAGACCCAGTACTTC. It encodes CASSQGQEIQETQYF.

The V and J genes are TRBV27 and TRBJ2-1; no clear D. This CDR3 spans 14 amino acids. Trimming pared 5 bases from V and 7 bases from J, leaving 15 bases between. Germline assignment: CDR1 MNHEY and CDR2 SMNVEV (reference sequence). For the CDR3, the DNA is TGTGCCAGCAGTCCCATCTTCGACCGTAATGAGCAGTTCTTC. This sequence encodes CASSPIFDRNEQFF.